What follows describes a single T cell receptor (beta chain). In its sample, this clone was seen a few times. There is no known antigen for this receptor. No much larger clonotype is one base removed from it; base qualities were not supplied. The data belong to a study of cytomegalovirus exposure and HLA in healthy donors (TCRdb year 2017). Study-wide context: According to an earlier analysis of 587 of the donors, 150 million to 200 million T cells yielded 95 million to 140 million unique TCR beta sequences and about 300 Gb of sequence data. Roughly five DR-DQ haplotypes were treated as single units for association and clustering because of strong linkage in the cohort. Among some 400 genotyped donors of the cohort, an average of roughly 230,000 unique TCR beta nucleotide sequences was sequenced per donor, of which about 19% were non-productive. The study aimed to test whether signatures of past pathogen exposure could be identified by cataloging public T cell receptors. Alongside the repertoire data, information on donor age, sex, ethnicity and CMV serostatus was compiled. An early release covering 500 to 750 HLA-typed donors comprised about 300 gigabases of sequencing data and around 80 million unique TCR sequences. All discovery cohort repertoires had been generated on a single sequencing platform. A separate validation cohort of approximately 130 different subjects was used in addition to the roughly 720-subject first cohort. Rather than using new phenotypic data, the later analysis identified candidate immune exposures from TCR beta sequences and from how often those sequences occurred across donors. To decide whether each TCR beta V gene segment behaved as functional or pseudogenic, an earlier analysis of nearly 600 of the donors relied on high-throughput TCR beta sequencing. A later genetic analysis used genome-wide SNP genotypes for about three fifths of the roughly 700 donors, treating that subset as a discovery cohort. Both class I and class II loci were covered by HLA typing, at four-digit resolution. High-throughput TCR immunosequencing, statistical association of individual TCRs with disease status, and machine learning were combined to predict cytomegalovirus infection status. The study profiled the T cell repertoires of fewer than 850 subjects by immunosequencing and related them to cytomegalovirus serostatus. The number of donors typed differed by locus, with roughly 620-630 for A, B, C, DRB1 and DQB1, around 500 for DQA1, 606 for DPA1, and approximately 470 for DPB1. Of the 350 to 450 genotyped donors, 81% were placed in the genetic ancestry cluster associated with self-reported Caucasian donors. In a later analysis, previously published TCR beta repertoires from 550 to 750 donors were re-analyzed and high-resolution HLA genotyping was added so that TCR occurrence patterns could be studied. Paper-wide results and their limitations: A later genetic analysis associated a missense DCLRE1C variant with V-gene and J-gene trimming of TCR beta chains, and an independent cohort replicated the association. In a later analysis, HLA-associated TCR beta chains showed more clonal expansion and lower generation probabilities than non-associated chains that were equally common. According to a later genetic analysis, donors in an Asian-associated ancestry cluster had fewer N-insertions in productive TCRs than the approximately 630-donor mean. Because some donors lacked HLA typing at each locus, the association tests relied only on the typed subset. Strong co-occurrence of HLA alleles, especially DR and DQ, made assigning TCR associations to individual alleles difficult. Because counts were too low, 15 to 20 rarely observed V segments, including chromosome 9 orphons, were left out of the earlier analysis of approximately 500 of the donors. Because the 87-base-pair reads could not distinguish some IMGT-functional V segments, including TRBV6-2 and TRBV6-3, those segments were excluded. Several of the top co-occurrence clusters appeared to be linked to parvovirus B19, influenza, CMV and Epstein-Barr virus, according to a later analysis. In both the original and validation cohorts, the classifier was reported to diagnose cytomegalovirus status with high specificity and sensitivity. Immune exposure information for the cohort was limited to CMV serostatus. In an earlier analysis of 587 of the donors, most TCR beta V segments appeared in productive rearrangements about 87% or about 30% of the time, broadly matching IMGT annotations. According to a later analysis, most CMV-associated TCR beta chains appeared to be HLA-restricted, and the HLA associations seemed to be driven largely by CMV exposure. Three of the identified cytomegalovirus-associated TCR beta chains were confirmed in vitro to be specific for cytomegalovirus antigens. In the study, around 150 TCR beta chains were listed as associated with cytomegalovirus. The sequencing pipeline was judged likely to have produced a cluster of highly shared sequence variants as a technical artifact. A further reported finding was that TCR beta sequences accurately predicted the HLA-A and HLA-B alleles for most subjects in the first cohort. A later analysis found that TCR association rates varied across HLA loci, with DRB1 alleles showing the most associated TCRs and HLA-C alleles the fewest. The authors suggested that the approach could potentially be extended to other disease states and immunological phenotypes. Presence/absence analyses assumed roughly uniform sequencing depth across donors, an assumption that may not hold. Only TCR beta chains were sequenced in this cohort, and the absence of alpha or paired-chain data limited detectable features. Across donors, most TCR sequences were observed very rarely, whereas some public TCRs were present in many individuals. A later analysis associated 15,000 or so TCR beta sequences with specific HLA alleles at a false discovery rate of 0.05. Correlated functional status among segregating V segments might be attributable to linkage disequilibrium, but an unknown experimental factor could not be ruled out.

Trimming removed 0 bases from V and 11 bases from J, leaving 9 bases between the germline ends. From the germline V gene, CDR1 is SGDLS and CDR2 is YYNGEE. The CDR3 spans 12 residues, from the cysteine through the phenylalanine. Solely the CDR3 DNA is kept, with 36 bases framed from the first base. The cohort consisted of 666 healthy bone marrow donors. At the time of sampling, every cohort member was nominally healthy, though immune exposures that went unrecorded were likely present. The donor was CMV seropositive and was included in the group of 250 to 350 seropositive cohort members. Each donor provided a peripheral blood sample, and peripheral blood mononuclear cells were used for TCR beta sequencing. Genomic DNA extraction from the blood cell samples was performed with the Qiagen DNeasy Blood Extraction Kit. The library was made by the immunoSEQ multiplex PCR assay. For the multiplex PCR, a mixture combining 60 forward primers for TCR Vbeta segments and 13 reverse primers for TCR Jbeta segments was used. The CDR3 region of rearranged TCR beta genes was amplified from genomic DNA by a multiplex PCR assay. The Illumina HiSeq System was used to sequence the amplified TCR beta libraries as 87-base-pair reads. The authors' pipeline ran thus. Across the 700 or so repertoires, a later analysis counted about 81 million unique TCR beta chains, some 11 million of which were shared by at least two donors. Raw reads were error-corrected and collapsed into unique sequences by a nearest-neighbor algorithm in which closely related sequences were merged to remove PCR and sequencing errors. To assign V, D and J gene segments, CDR3 sequences were aligned to IMGT reference sequences. For a sequence to be retained, a match of at least six nucleotides was required to both a V gene segment and a J gene segment. Rearrangements were classified as productive when the CDR3 lacked stop codons and remained in frame with V and J, and all other rearrangements were classified as non-productive. Following IMGT convention, CDR3 was defined as the stretch from the second conserved V-encoded cysteine to the conserved J-encoded phenylalanine. The earlier analysis of some 580 of the donors excluded any sequence lacking an unambiguous match to a single V gene segment. An earlier analysis of a few hundred of the donors classified V segments as functional when productive rearrangements were above 56.7% and as segregating when the standard deviation between donors was above 5%. A statistical classification framework was built to diagnose cytomegalovirus status from the catalog of TCR beta chain sequences. In a later analysis, V and J genes were assigned by comparing TCR nucleotide sequences against IMGT/GENE-DB human TR gene sequences. In a later analysis, CDR3 sequences and most-parsimonious VDJ recombination scenarios were assigned using the TCRdist pipeline. A later analysis defined each TCR beta chain by its CDR3 amino acid sequence plus V-gene family, and excluded reads lacking a unique V-gene family. A later analysis removed nearly 600 highly shared, low-generation-probability nucleotide sequences to deal with suspected cross-contamination and a sequencing artifact. In a later analysis, a clonal expansion index for each public chain was calculated from normalized within-repertoire ranks of inferred template counts. In a later analysis, generation probabilities were computed with a VDJ recombination model fitted to out-of-frame rearrangements, and the resulting probabilities were checked against IGoR. A later analysis scored TCR-TCR, TCR-HLA and TCR-CMV co-occurrence with hypergeometric tests, applying a repertoire-size bias correction to TCR pairs. False discovery rates were estimated in a later analysis by permuting HLA or CMV assignments 20 times. In a later analysis, co-occurring TCRs were grouped using DBSCAN, with TCRdist sequence similarity added in when clustering inside HLA-allele-positive subsets. Co-occurrence clustering excluded repertoires with fewer than 30,000 or more than 120,000 public chains, plus five with anomalous nucleotide sharing. The clones in this table, taken by TCRdb from immuneACCESS, are in-frame only. Not every clone is retained; where verified, under half of the shortfall comes from an unresolved V gene, and the cause of the rest is unknown. V, J and clone size reflect that table, while D and trimming were determined from the DNA. In this sample the table shows under 200,000 clones, about 12% of which occur a single time. The ten biggest clones cover 7.5% to 10% of the sample.

Sequenced material: PBMCs. The V gene is TRBV9 and the J gene is TRBJ2-1; a weak D assignment points to TRBD1 (5 bases agree). The sequence came from a man aged 50 to 60 in good health and CMV-seropositive. The nucleotide sequence reads TGTGCCAGCAGCGTAGGCAACAGGCAGCAGTTCTTC. Translated, this is CASSVGNRQQFF.